This T cell receptor beta chain is from a study of CD8 T cells in Susac syndrome. A quantity of roughly 0.5 to 1 ug RNA underwent reverse transcription using random hexamers. TCRdb fed the immunoSEQ multiplex PCR reads into MiXCR, producing one record per CDR3 protein. Of 350,000 to 550,000 distinct CDR3 sequences listed, 75% to 90% are singletons. The ends were cut back, 7 bases at V and 4 bases at J, with 18 bases in the middle. Germline V gene sequence: CDR1 SQVTM, CDR2 ANQGSEA. The CDR3 is made up of 14 amino acids. CD8+ and CD4+ blood T cells underwent TCR beta sequencing. Control patients had untreated stable or active relapsing-remitting multiple sclerosis by revised McDonald criteria. FACS enriched CD8+ TEMRA cells, while bulk CD8+ and CD4+ were negatively isolated.

This clonotype was sampled from a human donor with multiple sclerosis. The sample comprised CD8+ T cells from PBMCs. The chain carries TRBV29-1 and TRBJ2-3; no firm D call. The CDR3 sequence is CSAPLDPRADTQYF. Written as DNA, the CDR3 is TGCAGCGCTCCCTTGGACCCTCGGGCAGATACGCAGTATTTT.